The 8 T cell receptor beta chains presented below share a single source sample, sequenced in a study of cytomegalovirus exposure and HLA in healthy donors. PCR used 60 Vbeta primers and 13 Jbeta primers. Produced via immunoSEQ multiplex PCR; TCRdb's table is partial and in-frame only. The sample holds over 150,000 clones, 80% seen once. The sequenced sample was PBMCs. These receptors all stem from a man younger than 45 in good health and CMV-seropositive.

The V call is TRBV25-1, the J call TRBJ2-7; no clear D gene. Germline lookup yields CDR1 MGHDK and CDR2 SYGVNS. Deletions cut 6 bases from V and 5 bases from J, with 8 bases between. The CDR3 is 11 amino acids. In nucleotides, the CDR3 is TGTGCCAGCAGATACCGCGACGAGCAGTACTTC. As protein: CASRYRDEQYF.

This clone was detected once. The V and J genes are TRBV7-8 and TRBJ2-1, with 9 bases matching TRBD2. Losses at the gene ends were 4 bases for V and 7 bases for J; bases not matched to a gene: 5. Germline-derived CDR1 and CDR2 are SGHVS and FQNEAQ. CDR3 length equals 14 residues. The CDR3 protein is CASSSGLARNEQFF. The DNA for the CDR3 is TGTGCCAGCAGCTCGGGACTAGCTAGGAATGAGCAGTTCTTC.

The V and J genes are TRBV6-1 and TRBJ1-6; D perhaps matches TRBD1 (5 bases). Trimming removed 8 bases at V and 11 bases at J, with 16 bases between. The CDR3 has 13 amino acids. Germline V gives CDR1 MNHNS, CDR2 SASEGT. CDR3 region: CASGRVGGPPLHF. The CDR3 DNA reads TGTGCCAGCGGCAGGGTGGGCGGACCACCCCTCCACTTT.

The chain has TRBV4-2 and TRBJ1-2; D unresolved. The CDR3 is 14 residues long. Germline CDR1 LGHNA, CDR2 YNFKEQ. V gave up 0 bases and J gave up 8 bases, with 13 bases separating them. CDR3 loop: CASSQDGGEVGYTF. The CDR3 DNA is TGTGCCAGCAGCCAAGATGGCGGGGAGGTAGGCTACACCTTC.

This clone was counted only a few times. V usage is TRBV28 and J usage is TRBJ1-5; weak D call: TRBD1 (6 bases). The CDR3 sequence is 15 residues long. Germline V gives CDR1 MDHEN, CDR2 SYDVKM. The V gene lost 1 base and the J gene lost 3 bases, with 10 bases spanning the gap. The CDR3: CASSLFKGDNQPQHF. CDR3 DNA: TGTGCCAGCAGTTTATTCAAGGGGGACAATCAGCCCCAGCATTTT.

This clone came up once. The gene calls are TRBV7-8 and TRBJ2-1; 7 positions agree with TRBD1. This CDR3 has 12 residues. J was trimmed by 10 bases and V by 6 bases; bases with no gene match: 6. CDR1 and CDR2 (germline): SGHVS, FQNEAQ. The CDR3 region has the DNA TGTGCCAGCAGGCTACAACAGGGGGAGCAGTTCTTC. Translation: CASRLQQGEQFF.

This clone was found a few times. The genes are TRBV7-2 and TRBJ1-1; 7 positions match TRBD1. The V gene end was trimmed by 4 bases and the J gene end by 1 base; junction bases not matched to a gene: 0. Germline V CDR1 and CDR2: SGHTA, FQGNSA. The CDR3 spans 13 residues. The CDR3 region has the DNA TGTGCCAGCAGCTCAGGGGGGAACACTGAAGCTTTCTTT. It translates to CASSSGGNTEAFF.

CDR3 nucleotide sequence: TGTGCCAGCAGCGCCGAGGGTAACTATGGCTACACCTTC. Amino acid sequence: CASSAEGNYGYTF. The chain employs TRBV9 and TRBJ1-2, with D unresolved. Germline assignment: CDR1 SGDLS and CDR2 YYNGEE. This CDR3 comprises 13 residues. V was clipped by 3 bases and J by 1 base, with 7 bases between them. Variable domain in full (rest from reference TRBV9 and TRBJ1-2): DSGVTQTPKHLITATGQRVTLRCSPRSGDLSVYWYQQSLDQGLQFLIQYYNGEERAKGNILERFSAQQFPDLHSELNLSSLELGDSALYFCASSAEGNYGYTFGSGTRLTVV.